This T cell receptor (beta chain) was recorded in a study of OX40 agonist ivuxolimab in advanced cancers. Overall study results and limits: Both CD4+ and CD8+ T cell populations in blood had undergone clonal expansion by week 6 at 0.1 to 3.0 mg/kg. Average numbers of expanded clones were greater in CD8+ T cells than in CD4+.

About this clone itself: Its antigen remains unidentified.

In germline, CDR1 is SGHTA, CDR2 FQGNSA. The CDR3 totals 14 residues. The V and J ends lost 5 bases and 2 bases respectively, with 11 bases between them. Assay: immunoSEQ multiplex PCR; the TCRdb copy retains only in-frame clones and omits some. Altogether about 78,000 clones are present, roughly four fifths being singletons, with the ten largest covering 0.4% to 0.55%. Patients were ineligible given autoimmune disease history or systemic immunosuppression. Peripheral blood came from all dose cohorts at three timepoints. The source was CD4+ or CD8+ T cells sorted from blood, collected in a trial of the OX40 agonist ivuxolimab. This TCR was recovered from an adult with an advanced solid tumor such as melanoma, head and neck, liver or kidney cancer. The rearrangement joins TRBV7-2 to TRBJ2-3; weak D call: TRBD2 (6 bases). The CDR3 DNA reads as TGTGCCAGCAGCCAGGGACTGTCCACAGATACGCAGTATTTT. Translating gives CASSQGLSTDTQYF.